Sequencing of this TCR beta chain was carried out in a study of T cells after yellow fever vaccination. The CDR3 runs to 15 residues. The germline V gene has CDR1 SGHAT and CDR2 FQNNGV. V dropped 0 bases and J dropped 3 bases, with 10 bases sitting between them. TCRdb reprocessed the 5' RACE reads via MiXCR and lists one record per CDR3 protein. The table has 600,000 to 750,000 distinct CDR3 sequences, 9% to 15% seen once. This clonotype was counted between two and nine times. Here the sequenced sample was PBMCs, taken on the day of the yellow fever booster vaccination. The V gene is TRBV11-2, the J gene TRBJ2-3, with D unresolved. The clonotype originates from a man aged 25 to 40 who received the YFV17D yellow fever vaccine. Written as DNA, the CDR3 is TGTGCCAGCAGCTTAGACCCGGACCGTACAGATACGCAGTATTTT. This sequence encodes CASSLDPDRTDTQYF.